Listed here are 27 T cell receptor beta chains from one sample, sequenced in a study of OX40 agonist ivuxolimab in advanced cancers. Clones were sequenced by immunoSEQ multiplex PCR, and TCRdb holds only the in-frame ones, with some missing. The data show approximately 79,000 clones, roughly 94% seen once. Sequencing used CD4+ or CD8+ T cells sorted from blood, obtained in a trial of the OX40 agonist ivuxolimab. The receptors shown here come from an adult with an advanced solid tumor such as melanoma, head and neck, liver or kidney cancer.

This rearrangement joins TRBV5-4 to TRBJ2-7, with unresolved D. V was trimmed by 0 bases and J by 4 bases, leaving 8 bases between them. The CDR3 sequence is 13 residues long. CDR1 is SGHNT and CDR2 is YYREEE in the germline V gene (reference sequence). The DNA for the CDR3 is TGTGCCAGCAGCTTGGGGATTAATTACGAGCAGTACTTC. Residues: CASSLGINYEQYF.

The chain joins TRBV7-2 to TRBJ2-7; D uncertain. V was pared by 4 bases and J by 2 bases, with 6 bases between. Germline values: CDR1 SGHTA, CDR2 FQGNSA. CDR3 size: 12 residues. The CDR3 DNA reads TGTGCCAGCAGCTCCAGCCCCTACGAGCAGTACTTC. Translation: CASSSSPYEQYF.

This chain connects TRBV27 to TRBJ2-5, with 10 bases aligning to TRBD2. V lost 4 bases, J lost 4 bases, and 6 bases stayed unmatched. Germline CDR1 reads MNHEY; CDR2 reads SMNVEV (reference sequence). This CDR3 contains 15 residues. The CDR3 sequence is CASSSQREGRETQYF. CDR3 sequence (DNA): TGTGCCAGCAGTTCCCAGCGGGAGGGGAGAGAGACCCAGTACTTC.

With respect to this clone: The identical CDR3 is also encoded by other nucleotide sequences in the sample. The genes are TRBV6-5 and TRBJ1-2; 7 positions match TRBD1. The V gene's germline CDR1 is MNHEY and CDR2 SVGAGI. V was pared by 0 bases and J by 6 bases, with 1 base of the junction left unmatched. The CDR3 spans 13 residues. The CDR3 protein is CASSYSGGDGYTF. The CDR3 bases are TGTGCCAGCAGTTACTCAGGGGGCGATGGCTACACCTTC.

The chain recombines TRBV4-1 with TRBJ2-3, with D perhaps matching TRBD2 (7 bases). Germline CDR1 is MGHRA and CDR2 is YSYEKL. CDR3 size: 15 residues. V dropped 4 bases and J dropped 2 bases, with 13 bases sitting between them. The CDR3 DNA follows: TGCGCCAGCAGCCCAAGGGGGGGGGTCACAGATACGCAGTATTTT. It is translated as CASSPRGGVTDTQYF.

The chain carries TRBV28 and TRBJ1-5; D is ambiguous. The V gene's germline CDR1 is MDHEN and CDR2 SYDVKM. This CDR3 comprises 14 residues. Trimming removed 4 bases at V and 4 bases at J, with 11 bases between. CDR3 region: CASSSWRMNQPQHF. CDR3 bases: TGTGCCAGCAGTTCTTGGCGGATGAATCAGCCCCAGCATTTT.

In the case of this clone: Compared with germline, one end of the junction differs, possibly owing to a read error. This chain uses TRBV7-7 with TRBJ2-7; TRBD1 matches at 7 bases. The CDR3 is 13 amino acids. Germline CDR1 reads SSHAT; CDR2 reads FNYEAQ (reference sequence). The CDR3 loop is CASSLEGAYEQYF. The DNA for the CDR3 is TGTGCTAGCAGCTTAGAGGGGGCTTACGAGCAGTACTTC.

The CDR3 bases are TGTGCCAGCAGCGATACACGGGAGGCTATAACCCACACCGGGGAGCTGTTTTTT. Translating it yields CASSDTREAITHTGELFF. V is TRBV7-6 and J is TRBJ2-2, with 7 bases lining up with TRBD2. This CDR3 has 18 residues. V gave up 5 bases and J gave up 3 bases; unmatched junction bases: 15. CDR1 SGHVS and CDR2 FNYEAQ come from the germline V gene.

This clone was recorded once. The chain is built from TRBV5-1 and TRBJ2-3, with 9 positions matching TRBD1. J was trimmed by 2 bases and V by 3 bases; bases with no gene match: 7. Germline V gene lookup returns CDR1 SGHRS and CDR2 YFSETQ. The CDR3 sequence is 16 residues long. The CDR3: CASSYNGQGYTDTQYF. CDR3 coding DNA: TGCGCCAGCAGCTACAATGGACAGGGGTACACAGATACGCAGTATTTT.

A few counts support this clone. The chain combines TRBV29-1 with TRBJ1-4; 7 bases agree with TRBD1. J was trimmed by 7 bases and V by 1 base; bases with no gene match: 3. Germline-derived CDR1 and CDR2 are SQVTM and ANQGSEA. This CDR3 spans 13 amino acids. CDR3 DNA: TGCAGCGTTGAAGCGAGGACAGGTGAAAAACTGTTTTTT. Amino acids: CSVEARTGEKLFF.

The J gene is TRBJ1-2, the V gene TRBV7-2, with D tentatively TRBD1 (6 bases). This CDR3 has 15 amino acids. Germline assignment: CDR1 SGHTA and CDR2 FQGNSA. Trimming took 5 bases from V and 4 from J, leaving 17 bases between them. The CDR3 coding sequence is TGTGCCAGCAGCCCGACAGGACCTCCCCTCTATGGCTACACCTTC. Translated: CASSPTGPPLYGYTF.

This chain links TRBV13 with TRBJ1-1; 8 bases are a match to TRBD1. With V trimmed by 5 bases and J by 4 bases, 6 bases remained unmatched. From germline, CDR1 is PRHDT and CDR2 FYEKMQ (reference sequence). The CDR3 spans 14 residues. CDR3 sequence (DNA): TGTGCCAGCAGCACCAGGGGGCTTGGCACTGAAGCTTTCTTT. Its translation: CASSTRGLGTEAFF.

The chain recombines TRBV7-3 with TRBJ2-3; D is perhaps TRBD2 (5 bases). V dropped 4 bases and J dropped 2 bases, with 13 bases sitting between them. This CDR3 is built from 15 residues. Germline values: CDR1 SGHTA, CDR2 FQGTGA. The CDR3, as DNA: TGTGCCAGCAGCTCCCTGGCGGGCTACACAGATACGCAGTATTTT. Encoded protein: CASSSLAGYTDTQYF.

The chain links TRBV9 to TRBJ1-1; tentative D call: TRBD1 (5 bases). Germline CDR1 and CDR2: SGDLS and YYNGEE. Trimming left V 0 bases short and J 5 bases short, with 5 bases between. This CDR3 comprises 12 residues. The CDR3, as DNA: TGTGCCAGCAGCGTAGCAGGGACTGAAGCTTTCTTT. This sequence encodes CASSVAGTEAFF.

This clone was seen once. The chain couples TRBV10-2 to TRBJ1-1; D may be TRBD1 (5 bases). From germline, CDR1 is WSHSY and CDR2 SAAADI. V lost 5 bases and J lost 4, with 14 bases in between. This CDR3 is built from 14 residues. The CDR3 sequence is CASSPRDGGTEAFF. DNA of the CDR3: TGCGCCAGCAGTCCCAGGGATGGCGGCACTGAAGCTTTCTTT.

In its sample, this clone was seen once. The chain combines TRBV18 with TRBJ1-4; no clear D gene. Germline V lookup: CDR1 KGHSH, CDR2 LQKENI. V was shortened by 3 bases and J by 8 bases, with 16 bases between the two germline ends. The CDR3 loop spans 15 amino acids. CDR3 in amino acids: CASSPRGGYGEKLFF. CDR3 sequence (DNA): TGTGCCAGCTCACCCCGTGGCGGGTATGGGGAAAAACTGTTTTTT.

The V gene is TRBV13, the J gene TRBJ2-7; D might be TRBD1 (6 bases). This CDR3 is 14 amino acids long. CDR1 is PRHDT and CDR2 is FYEKMQ in the germline V gene (reference sequence). Trimming pared 3 bases from V and 1 base from J, leaving 10 bases between. CDR3 amino acids: CASSLGHGSYEQYF. The CDR3 bases are TGTGCCAGCAGCTTGGGACATGGATCCTACGAGCAGTACTTC.

The chain joins TRBV4-3 to TRBJ2-7; D perhaps matches TRBD1 (6 bases). CDR3 length: 14 amino acids. The germline V gene has CDR1 LGHNA and CDR2 YSLEER. Trimming removed 4 bases at V and 4 bases at J, with 14 bases between. The CDR3 here is CASSPRDMSYEQYF. In nucleotides, the CDR3 is TGCGCCAGCAGCCCCCGGGACATGAGTTACGAGCAGTACTTC.

The chain recombines TRBV28 with TRBJ1-5; D remains unclear. CDR3 size: 14 residues. Germline-derived CDR1 and CDR2 are MDHEN and SYDVKM. Trimming stripped 3 bases from V and 1 base from J, with 7 bases between. The CDR3 spells CASSFEGSNQPQHF. CDR3 coding DNA: TGTGCCAGCAGTTTCGAGGGAAGCAATCAGCCCCAGCATTTT.

The V and J genes are TRBV5-4 and TRBJ2-7, with 9 bases lining up with TRBD2. There are 15 residues in the CDR3. V trimming: 1 base; J trimming: 3 bases; junction bases outside the gene matches: 5. In germline, CDR1 is SGHNT, CDR2 YYREEE (reference sequence). CDR3 residues: CASSLRGTSFYEQYF. CDR3 DNA: TGTGCCAGCAGCTTGCGTGGGACTAGCTTCTACGAGCAGTACTTC.

This clone has only one observation. This chain joins TRBV7-6 and TRBJ2-2; the D is unclear. In germline, CDR1 is SGHVS, CDR2 FNYEAQ. V was shortened by 2 bases and J by 7 bases, with 8 bases between the two germline ends. This CDR3 contains 13 residues. The CDR3: CASSLLGDGELFF. For the CDR3, the DNA is TGTGCCAGCAGCTTATTGGGTGACGGGGAGCTGTTTTTT.

The V and J genes are TRBV19 and TRBJ1-1; the match to TRBD1 covers 9 bases. Losses at the gene ends were 5 bases for V and 5 bases for J; bases not matched to a gene: 6. Germline CDR1 LNHDA, CDR2 SQIVND (reference sequence). There are 14 residues in the CDR3. CDR3 DNA: TGTGCCAGTAGTGCGGGACAGGGCGGGACTGAAGCTTTCTTT. Residues: CASSAGQGGTEAFF.

In its sample, this clone was seen a few times. This chain connects TRBV6-4 to TRBJ1-1, with 8 positions matching TRBD1. The CDR3 is made up of 13 amino acids. V was clipped by 6 bases and J by 1 base; unmatched bases: 1. CDR1 is MRHNA, CDR2 SNTAGT, per germline. This CDR3 reads CASRGTGNTEAFF. For the CDR3, the DNA is TGTGCCAGCAGGGGGACAGGGAACACTGAAGCTTTCTTT.

The chain recombines TRBV19 with TRBJ1-1; 9 bases are a match to TRBD1. This CDR3 has 16 residues. CDR1 LNHDA and CDR2 SQIVND come from the germline V gene (reference sequence). V lost 3 bases and J lost 1; bases outside the gene matches: 6. CDR3 sequence reads: CASSIQTGGRNTEAFF. The CDR3 coding sequence is TGTGCCAGTAGTATTCAGACAGGGGGGCGGAACACTGAAGCTTTCTTT.

For this clone: This sample also contains other DNA sequences that code for the same CDR3. The rearrangement joins TRBV9 to TRBJ2-7, with 8 positions matching TRBD2. Germline V gives CDR1 SGDLS, CDR2 YYNGEE. This CDR3 comprises 16 residues. The ends lost 0 bases at V and 0 bases at J; junction bases unmatched: 5. The CDR3 sequence is CASSVGGSGDSYEQYF. For the CDR3, the DNA is TGTGCCAGCAGCGTAGGTGGTAGCGGGGACTCCTACGAGCAGTACTTC.

The chain employs TRBV7-9 and TRBJ2-7, with D tentatively TRBD1 or TRBD2 (5 bases each). This CDR3 contains 14 residues. Trimming removed 3 bases from V and 3 bases from J, with 12 bases in between. Per germline, CDR1 SEHNR and CDR2 FQNEAQ (reference sequence). In nucleotides, the CDR3 is TGTGCCAGCAGCTTGGGCCCGAGGGGCTACGAGCAGTACTTC. Its protein is CASSLGPRGYEQYF.

The CDR3 region is CASSLEGTVYNEQFF. DNA of the CDR3: TGCGCCAGCAGCTTGGAAGGGACAGTCTACAATGAGCAGTTCTTC. This sequence joins TRBV5-1 and TRBJ2-1; 7 bases line up with TRBD1. The germline V gene encodes CDR1 SGHRS and CDR2 YFSETQ. Unmatched junction bases numbered 3, after V lost 0 bases and J lost 3 bases. The CDR3 has 15 amino acids.